This T cell receptor beta chain was recovered during a study of shared clonotypes between healthy human individuals. Investigators spread the genomic DNA of each subset evenly over several immunoSEQ plates. The data were produced by immunoSEQ multiplex PCR, yet TCRdb's version contains in-frame clones alone and is incomplete. The sample shows about 1.5 million clones, roughly 96% of them seen only once. Comments on this clone: The antigen remains undetermined.

The CDR3 contains 12 residues. Trimming stripped 3 bases from V and 14 bases from J, with 14 bases between. CDR1 and CDR2 (germline): MDHEN, SYDVKM. Regarding the study as a whole: Despite large depth, sorted-subset datasets appeared incompletely sequenced. All-four-donor shared clonotypes had higher generation probabilities than non-shared clonotypes did.

Sequencing was done on a sample of naive CD4+ T cells sorted from blood. Stated subset: CD45RA+ positively selected. This chain links TRBV28 with TRBJ1-3; the D is unclear. The receptor comes from a man between 25 and 39 years old in good health. The CDR3 bases are TGTGCCAGCAGTTTTGGGCACGGACCCGTATATTTT. It translates to CASSFGHGPVYF.